This T cell receptor beta chain emerged from a study of T-cell reconstitution after alpha-beta-depleted transplantation in children. Study findings and constraints: At the one-year point after transplant, T-cell counts and TCRbeta diversity were found to come mostly from T cells that had been newly produced. Reports say that about two months after transplant, the alpha-beta T cells came out of several hundred graft clones that had expanded.

In regard to this clonotype: Its antigen remains unknown.

The CDR3 covers 14 residues. V was shortened by 4 bases and J by 3 bases, with 14 bases between the two germline ends. Looked up from germline, CDR1 is DFQATT and CDR2 is SNEGSKA (reference sequence). TCRbeta library construction was performed incorporating unique molecular identifiers. One entry per CDR3 protein, called by TCRdb with MiXCR from the PCR reads. This sample yields approximately 350,000 distinct CDR3 sequences, of which 16% are seen a single time; about 41% belongs to the top ten. The TCR comes from a male patient between 2 and 10 years old who had a stem cell transplant for acute lymphoblastic leukemia, so the T cells may come from the graft donor. The sample was PBMCs, mostly from graft donor cells, taken 360 days after TCRalphabeta/CD19-depleted stem cell transplant. This rearrangement joins TRBV20-1 to TRBJ2-3; D gene uncertain. The CDR3 spells CSATRLPLTDTQYF. The DNA for the CDR3 is TGCAGTGCTACGCGGCTGCCCCTAACAGATACGCAGTATTTT.